The source of this T cell receptor beta chain is a study of OX40 agonist ivuxolimab in advanced cancers. About this clone: The antigen is not known.

The CDR3 sequence is 14 residues long. Germline-derived CDR1 and CDR2 are SEHNR and FQNEAQ (reference sequence). V trimming: 4 bases; J trimming: 3 bases; junction bases outside the gene matches: 3. The repertoire was sequenced with immunoSEQ multiplex PCR; TCRdb's copy has only in-frame clones and lacks some. The repertoire consists of more than 10,000 clones, with 84% occurring once and the leading ten covering 20% to 30%. Systemic immunosuppression or autoimmune disease history was grounds to exclude patients. Study results and limitations: In a subset of nonresponders, normalized T-cell clonal expansion was also low.

The sequence derives from an adult with an advanced solid tumor such as melanoma, head and neck, liver or kidney cancer. The sequenced sample was CD4+ or CD8+ T cells sorted from blood, obtained in a trial of the OX40 agonist ivuxolimab. This chain joins TRBV7-9 and TRBJ2-3; 8 nucleotides match TRBD1. The CDR3 DNA reads as TGTGCCAGCAGCTCGCGGACAGGGACAGATACGCAGTATTTT. Amino acid sequence: CASSSRTGTDTQYF.